These T cell receptor beta chains were read from a single sample in a study of cytomegalovirus exposure and HLA in healthy donors. Libraries were prepared by immunoSEQ multiplex PCR; TCRdb keeps only in-frame clonotypes and omits some of them. The sample includes around 150,000 clones, roughly 79% of them seen just once. The specimen was PBMCs. The receptors derive from a woman in her 50s in good health and CMV-seropositive. The CDR3 runs from the conserved cysteine through the conserved F or W. A D gene is named only where the DNA matches it firmly. Not all rows give a size; the values are once, few, many and, for expanded clones, a class.

>TRBV12-5|NA|NA|TRBJ2-5
TGTGCTAGTGGTTTGGGACAGTCGGAGACCCAGTACTTC
CASGLGQSETQYF
>TRBV5-4|NA|NA|TRBJ2-5
TGTGCCAGCAGCTTTTCTGGTTCTGCACTGGAGACCCAGTACTTC
CASSFSGSALETQYF
>TRBV4-1|NA|TRBD2|TRBJ2-1
TGCGCCAGCAGCCTATATTGGACTAGTCGCTCCTACAATGAGCAGTTCTTC
CASSLYWTSRSYNEQFF
>TRBV2|few|NA|TRBJ2-2
TGTGCCAGCATTGGGGGCACCCACACCGGGGAGCTGTTTTTT
CASIGGTHTGELFF
>TRBV2|few|TRBD1|TRBJ1-4
TGTGCCAGCAGTGGTGAACAGGGGGCTGAAAAACTGTTTTTT
CASSGEQGAEKLFF
>TRBV6-4|once|NA|TRBJ1-2
TGTGCCAGCAGTGAATCGGGGTCCTATGGCTACACCTTC
CASSESGSYGYTF
>TRBV11-3|NA|TRBD1|TRBJ2-2
TGTGCCAGCAGCCCGGGACAGGGGAACACCGGGGAGCTGTTTTTT
CASSPGQGNTGELFF
>TRBV7-2|NA|NA|TRBJ1-6
TGTGCCAGCAGTATGGGGGCACGTAATTCACCCCTCCACTTT
CASSMGARNSPLHF
>TRBV6-5|NA|TRBD1|TRBJ1-1
TGTGCCAGCATAGTCCGGACAGGAAGGAACACTGAAGCTTTCTTT
CASIVRTGRNTEAFF
>TRBV6-5|NA|NA|TRBJ2-7
TGTGCCAGCAGTTACGGGGGACACAGGGAAGGGTACGAGCAGTACTTC
CASSYGGHREGYEQYF
>TRBV19|NA|NA|TRBJ1-1
TGTGCCAGTAGTATAGAGGGAGGGGGGAGAGGGACTGAAGCTTTCTTT
CASSIEGGGRGTEAFF
>TRBV7-2|NA|NA|TRBJ1-5
TGTGCCAGCAGCTTAACCGACTACCAGCCCCAGCATTTT
CASSLTDYQPQHF
>TRBV19|NA|NA|TRBJ1-3
TGTGCCAGCTCTTCGGGGGGGACCGTCGGAAACACCATATATTTT
CASSSGGTVGNTIYF
>TRBV5-1|NA|TRBD1|TRBJ2-5
TGCGCCAGCAGCGCTGGACAGGGGCAAGAGACCCAGTACTTC
CASSAGQGQETQYF
>TRBV19|NA|NA|TRBJ1-5
TGTGCCAGTAAAGCCACAGGGTTTCATCAGCCCCAGCATTTT
CASKATGFHQPQHF
>TRBV9|NA|TRBD2|TRBJ2-1
TGTGCCAGCAGCAAGACTAGCGGGGTCTACAATGAGCAGTTCTTC
CASSKTSGVYNEQFF